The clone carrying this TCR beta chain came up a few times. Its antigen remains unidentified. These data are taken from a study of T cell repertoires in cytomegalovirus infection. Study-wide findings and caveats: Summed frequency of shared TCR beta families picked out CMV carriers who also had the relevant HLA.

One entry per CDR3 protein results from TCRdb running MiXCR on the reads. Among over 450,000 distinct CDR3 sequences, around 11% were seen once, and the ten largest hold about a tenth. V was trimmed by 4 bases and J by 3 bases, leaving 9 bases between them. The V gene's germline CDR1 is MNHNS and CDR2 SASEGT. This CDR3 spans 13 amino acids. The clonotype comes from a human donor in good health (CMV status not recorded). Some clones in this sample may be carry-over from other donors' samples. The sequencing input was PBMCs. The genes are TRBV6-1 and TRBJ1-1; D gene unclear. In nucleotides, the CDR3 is TGTGCCAGCAGTGGATACATCTACACTGAAGCTTTCTTT. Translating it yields CASSGYIYTEAFF.